Presented here are 8 T cell receptor beta chains from one specimen sequenced in a study of Graves' ophthalmopathy and Graves' hyperthyroidism. As the template, RNA transcripts were used to amplify TCR beta CDR3 regions. First-round RT-PCR used HTBI primers; second-round multiplex PCR followed. TCRdb itself ran the multiplex PCR reads through MiXCR, one entry per CDR3 protein. The sample has 170,000 or so distinct CDR3 sequences, 39% seen once. Sequencing used peripheral blood. The receptor source for this set is a man in his thirties or forties with Graves' ophthalmopathy.

This clonotype was recorded once. The CDR3 region is CATSVGAGYEQYF. The CDR3 nucleotides read TGTGCCACCAGTGTGGGGGCTGGTTACGAGCAGTACTTC. V gene TRBV24-1 combines with J gene TRBJ2-7; weak D call: TRBD1 (6 bases). The germline gives CDR1 KGHDR, CDR2 SFDVKD. Trimming cost V 5 bases and J 4 bases, with 11 bases left between them. The CDR3 extends over 13 amino acids.

This clonotype was recorded many times. The chain joins TRBV15 to TRBJ1-1; no clear D. The CDR3 contains 14 residues. Trimming pared 0 bases from V and 7 bases from J, leaving 12 bases between. Germline CDR1 is LNHNV and CDR2 is YYDKDF (reference sequence). This CDR3 is CATSRDGSAGEAFF. DNA for the CDR3: TGTGCCACCAGCAGAGATGGGAGCGCCGGTGAAGCTTTCTTT.

This clonotype was counted ten times or more. J is TRBJ2-7 and V is TRBV3-1, with D perhaps TRBD1 or TRBD2 (5 bases each). The CDR3 covers 14 residues. V lost 4 bases to trimming and J lost 5 bases, with 15 bases between them. Looked up from germline, CDR1 is LGHDT and CDR2 is YNNKEL (reference sequence). CDR3 in DNA: TGTGCCAGCAGCCCGAGGGGTTCTCGCCACGAGCAGTACTTC. Its protein product is CASSPRGSRHEQYF.

The chain joins TRBV28 to TRBJ1-2, with D unresolved. CDR1 and CDR2 from the germline V gene are MDHEN and SYDVKM. The CDR3 has 14 amino acids. Trimming removed 6 bases at V and 0 bases at J, with 11 bases between. This CDR3 is CASSSFRTNYGYTF. CDR3 DNA: TGTGCCAGCAGCTCTTTCAGGACTAACTATGGCTACACCTTC.

This clonotype was recorded many times. The V call is TRBV30, the J call TRBJ2-7, with TRBD2 matching 14 bases. The CDR3 runs 15 residues. Germline values: CDR1 GTSNPN, CDR2 SVGIG (reference sequence). Trimming took 1 base from V and 7 from J; bases not matched to a gene: 6. CDR3 amino acids: CAWSGGLAGAREQYF. In DNA, the CDR3 is TGTGCCTGGAGTGGGGGACTAGCGGGAGCTCGAGAGCAGTACTTC.

This clonotype was recorded at least ten times. For the CDR3, the DNA is TGTGCCAGCAGTTTGTTGGCGGGAGGATCAGATACGCAGTATTTT. This gives the protein CASSLLAGGSDTQYF. J is TRBJ2-3 and V is TRBV27; 8 positions match TRBD2. V lost 3 bases and J lost 4; bases outside the gene matches: 6. From germline, CDR1 is MNHEY and CDR2 SMNVEV (reference sequence). There are 15 residues in the CDR3.

The chain is built from TRBV7-9 and TRBJ1-6; a weak D match, TRBD1 (5 bases). The CDR3 runs 13 residues. The V gene's germline CDR1 is SEHNR and CDR2 FQNEAQ (reference sequence). Trimming cost V 9 bases and J 5 bases, with 11 bases left between them. The CDR3 loop is CASGGQNNSPLHF. The CDR3 DNA reads as TGTGCCAGTGGGGGTCAGAATAATTCACCCCTCCACTTT.

The gene calls are TRBV7-9 and TRBJ2-7, with a tentative D call TRBD1 (5 bases). Germline V CDR1 and CDR2: SEHNR, FQNEAQ (reference sequence). The V and J ends lost 3 bases and 6 bases respectively, with 9 bases between them. This CDR3 is 12 amino acids long. The CDR3 is CASSLVGPEQYF. The CDR3 DNA reads as TGTGCCAGCAGCTTGGTGGGGCCCGAGCAGTACTTC.